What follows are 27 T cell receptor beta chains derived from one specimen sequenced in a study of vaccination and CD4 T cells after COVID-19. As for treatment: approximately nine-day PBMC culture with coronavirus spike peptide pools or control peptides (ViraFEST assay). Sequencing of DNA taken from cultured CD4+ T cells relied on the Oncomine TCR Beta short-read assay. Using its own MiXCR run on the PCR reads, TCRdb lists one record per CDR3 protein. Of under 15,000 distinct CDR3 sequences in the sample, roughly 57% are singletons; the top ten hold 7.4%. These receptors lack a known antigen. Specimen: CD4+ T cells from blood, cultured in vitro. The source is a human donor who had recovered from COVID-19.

The CDR3 here is CSASITGANQPQHF. The DNA of the CDR3 is TGCAGTGCTAGCATAACAGGGGCCAATCAGCCCCAGCATTTT. The J gene is TRBJ1-5, the V gene TRBV20-1, with 7 nucleotides matching TRBD1. Per the germline V gene, CDR1 is DFQATT and CDR2 is SNEGSKA (reference sequence). Trimming cost V 3 bases and J 3 bases; bases outside gene matches: 5. The CDR3 has 14 residues.

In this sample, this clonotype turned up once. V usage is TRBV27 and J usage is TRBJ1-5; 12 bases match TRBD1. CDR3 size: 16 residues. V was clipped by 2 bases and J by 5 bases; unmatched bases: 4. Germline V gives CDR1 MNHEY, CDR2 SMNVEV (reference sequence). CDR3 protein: CASSLRGTGGDQPQHF. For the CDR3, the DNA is TGTGCCAGCAGTTTAAGGGGGACAGGGGGCGATCAGCCCCAGCATTTT.

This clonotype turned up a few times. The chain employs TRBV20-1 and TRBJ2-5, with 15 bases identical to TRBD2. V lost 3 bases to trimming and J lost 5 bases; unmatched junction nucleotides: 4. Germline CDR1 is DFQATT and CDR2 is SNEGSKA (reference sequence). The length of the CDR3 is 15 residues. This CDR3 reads CSARRTSGRGETQYF. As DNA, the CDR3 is TGCAGTGCTAGGAGGACTAGCGGGAGGGGGGAGACCCAGTACTTC.

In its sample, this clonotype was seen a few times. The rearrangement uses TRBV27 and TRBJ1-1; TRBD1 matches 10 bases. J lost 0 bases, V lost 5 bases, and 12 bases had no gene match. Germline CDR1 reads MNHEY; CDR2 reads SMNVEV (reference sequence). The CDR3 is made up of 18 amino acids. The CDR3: CASSGTGVWGLMNTEAFF. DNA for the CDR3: TGTGCCAGCAGTGGGACAGGGGTATGGGGCCTCATGAACACTGAAGCTTTCTTT.

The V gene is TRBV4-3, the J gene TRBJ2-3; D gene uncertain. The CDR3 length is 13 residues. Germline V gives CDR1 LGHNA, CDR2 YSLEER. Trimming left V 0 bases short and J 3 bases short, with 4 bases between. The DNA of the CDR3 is TGCGCCAGCAGCCAAGAGAGTACAGATACGCAGTATTTT. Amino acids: CASSQESTDTQYF.

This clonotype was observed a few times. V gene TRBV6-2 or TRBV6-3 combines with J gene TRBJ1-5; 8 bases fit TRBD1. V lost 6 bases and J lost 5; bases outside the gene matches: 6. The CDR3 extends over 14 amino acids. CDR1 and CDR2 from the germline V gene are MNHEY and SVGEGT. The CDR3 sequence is CASRESGGDQPQHF. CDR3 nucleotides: TGTGCCAGCAGAGAATCAGGGGGCGATCAGCCCCAGCATTTT.

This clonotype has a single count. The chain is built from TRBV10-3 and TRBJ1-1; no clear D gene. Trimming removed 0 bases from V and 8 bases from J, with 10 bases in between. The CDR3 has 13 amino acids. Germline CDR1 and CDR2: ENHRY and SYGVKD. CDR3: CAISESLGLEAFF. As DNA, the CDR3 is TGTGCCATCAGTGAGTCGTTGGGCTTGGAAGCTTTCTTT.

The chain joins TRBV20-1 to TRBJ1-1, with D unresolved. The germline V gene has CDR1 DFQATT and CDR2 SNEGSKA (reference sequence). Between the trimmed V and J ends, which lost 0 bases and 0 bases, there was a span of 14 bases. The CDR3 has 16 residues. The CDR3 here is CSARDPAGSMNTEAFF. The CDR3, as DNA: TGCAGTGCTAGAGATCCGGCAGGCTCCATGAACACTGAAGCTTTCTTT.

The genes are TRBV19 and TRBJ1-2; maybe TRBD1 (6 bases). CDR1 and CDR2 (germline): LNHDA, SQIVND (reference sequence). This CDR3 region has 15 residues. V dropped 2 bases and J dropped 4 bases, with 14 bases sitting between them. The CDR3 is CASSIYGRGGYGYTF. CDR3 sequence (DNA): TGTGCCAGTAGTATATACGGCAGGGGAGGCTATGGCTACACCTTC.

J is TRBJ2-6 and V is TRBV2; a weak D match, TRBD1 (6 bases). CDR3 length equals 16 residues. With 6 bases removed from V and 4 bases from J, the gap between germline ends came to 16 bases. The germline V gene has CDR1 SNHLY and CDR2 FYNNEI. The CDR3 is CASSPNTGSGANVLTF. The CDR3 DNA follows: TGTGCCAGCAGCCCCAATACAGGGTCAGGGGCCAACGTCCTGACTTTC.

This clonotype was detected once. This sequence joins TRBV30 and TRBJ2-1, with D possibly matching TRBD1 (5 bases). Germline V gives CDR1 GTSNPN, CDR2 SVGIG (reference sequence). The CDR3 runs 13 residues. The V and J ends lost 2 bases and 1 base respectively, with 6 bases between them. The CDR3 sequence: CAWSQGSYNEQFF. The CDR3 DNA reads TGTGCCTGGAGTCAGGGATCCTACAATGAGCAGTTCTTC. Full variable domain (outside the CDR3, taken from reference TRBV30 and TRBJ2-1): SQTIHQWPATLVQPVGSPLSLECTVEGTSNPNLYWYRQAAGRGLQLLFYSVGIGQISSEVPQNLSASRPQDRQFILSSKKLLLSDSGFYLCAWSQGSYNEQFFGPGTRLTVL.

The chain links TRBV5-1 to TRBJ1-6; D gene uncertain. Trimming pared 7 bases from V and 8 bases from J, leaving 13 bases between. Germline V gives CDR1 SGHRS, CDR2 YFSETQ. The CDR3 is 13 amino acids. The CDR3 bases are TGCGCCAGCCGGGCTAGGGAGCATTCACCCCTCCACTTT. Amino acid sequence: CASRAREHSPLHF.

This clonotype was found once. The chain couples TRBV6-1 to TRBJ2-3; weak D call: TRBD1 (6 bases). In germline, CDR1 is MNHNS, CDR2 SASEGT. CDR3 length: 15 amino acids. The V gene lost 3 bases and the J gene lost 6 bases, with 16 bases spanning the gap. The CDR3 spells CASSDLGGNVDTQYF. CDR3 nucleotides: TGTGCCAGCAGTGATCTTGGGGGCAACGTGGATACGCAGTATTTT.

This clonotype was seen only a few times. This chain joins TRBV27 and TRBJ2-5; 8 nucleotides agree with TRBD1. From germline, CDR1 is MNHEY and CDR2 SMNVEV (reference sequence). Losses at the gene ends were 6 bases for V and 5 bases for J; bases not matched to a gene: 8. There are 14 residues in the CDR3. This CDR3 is CASRRQGTTETQYF. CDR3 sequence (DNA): TGTGCCAGCAGAAGACAGGGGACGACGGAGACCCAGTACTTC.

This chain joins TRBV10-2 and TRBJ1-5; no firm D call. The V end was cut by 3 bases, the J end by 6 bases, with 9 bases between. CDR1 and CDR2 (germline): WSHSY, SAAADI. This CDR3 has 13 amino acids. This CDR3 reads CASSEIAGQPQHF. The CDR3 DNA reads TGCGCCAGCAGTGAAATAGCAGGTCAGCCCCAGCATTTT.

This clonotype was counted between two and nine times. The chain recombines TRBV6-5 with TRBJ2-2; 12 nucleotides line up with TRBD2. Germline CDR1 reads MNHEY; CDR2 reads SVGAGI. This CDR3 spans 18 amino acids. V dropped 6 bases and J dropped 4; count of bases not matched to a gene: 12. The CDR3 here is CASSLLAGGIAGTGELFF. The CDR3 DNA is TGTGCCAGCAGCTTACTAGCGGGAGGAATTGCAGGCACCGGGGAGCTGTTTTTT.

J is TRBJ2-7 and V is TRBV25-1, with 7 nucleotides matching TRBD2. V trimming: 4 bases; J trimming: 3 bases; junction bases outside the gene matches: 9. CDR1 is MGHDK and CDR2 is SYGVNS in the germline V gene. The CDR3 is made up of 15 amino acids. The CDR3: CASSVSGLTHYEQYF. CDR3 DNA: TGTGCCAGCAGTGTCTCGGGACTAACTCACTACGAGCAGTACTTC.

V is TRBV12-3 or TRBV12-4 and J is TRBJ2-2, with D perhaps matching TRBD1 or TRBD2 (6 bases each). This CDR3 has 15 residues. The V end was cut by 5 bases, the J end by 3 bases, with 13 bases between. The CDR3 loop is CASSPYGGDTGELFF. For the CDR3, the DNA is TGTGCCAGCAGTCCCTACGGGGGCGACACCGGGGAGCTGTTTTTT.

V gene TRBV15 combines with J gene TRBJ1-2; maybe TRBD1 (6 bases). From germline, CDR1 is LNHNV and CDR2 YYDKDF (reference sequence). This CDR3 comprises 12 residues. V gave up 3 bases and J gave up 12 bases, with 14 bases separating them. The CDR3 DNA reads TGTGCCACCAGCAGCGATGACAGGCTTAACACCTTC. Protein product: CATSSDDRLNTF.

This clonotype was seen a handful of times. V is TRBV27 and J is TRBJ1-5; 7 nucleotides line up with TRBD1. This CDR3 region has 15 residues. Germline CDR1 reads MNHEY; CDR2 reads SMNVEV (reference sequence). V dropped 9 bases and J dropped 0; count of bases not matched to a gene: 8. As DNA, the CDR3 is TGTGCCAGAGGACCGGGACAGCTTAGCAATCAGCCCCAGCATTTT. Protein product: CARGPGQLSNQPQHF.

CDR3 protein: CASSYSGVYEQYF. For the CDR3, the DNA is TGTGCCAGCAGTTACTCTGGGGTATACGAGCAGTACTTC. The gene calls are TRBV6-5 and TRBJ2-7; D is unclear. V was clipped by 0 bases and J by 4 bases, with 7 bases between them. The CDR3 has 13 residues. Germline V lookup: CDR1 MNHEY, CDR2 SVGAGI.

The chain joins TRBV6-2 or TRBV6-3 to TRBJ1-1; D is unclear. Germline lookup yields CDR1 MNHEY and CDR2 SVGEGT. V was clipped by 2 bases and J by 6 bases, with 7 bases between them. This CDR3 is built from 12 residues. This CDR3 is CASSYGSAEAFF. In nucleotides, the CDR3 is TGTGCCAGCAGTTACGGATCAGCTGAAGCTTTCTTT.

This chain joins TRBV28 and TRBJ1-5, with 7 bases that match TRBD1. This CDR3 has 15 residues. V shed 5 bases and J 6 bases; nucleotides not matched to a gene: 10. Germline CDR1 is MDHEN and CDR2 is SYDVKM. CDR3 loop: CASSLGQDYGQPQHF. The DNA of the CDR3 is TGTGCCAGCAGTCTCGGACAGGATTATGGTCAGCCCCAGCATTTT.

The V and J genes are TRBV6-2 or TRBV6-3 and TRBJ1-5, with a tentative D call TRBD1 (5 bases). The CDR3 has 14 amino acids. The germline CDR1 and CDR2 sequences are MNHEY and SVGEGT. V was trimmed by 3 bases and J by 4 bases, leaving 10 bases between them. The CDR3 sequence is CASSYSGGNQPQHF. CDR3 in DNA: TGTGCCAGCAGTTATTCCGGGGGGAATCAGCCCCAGCATTTT.

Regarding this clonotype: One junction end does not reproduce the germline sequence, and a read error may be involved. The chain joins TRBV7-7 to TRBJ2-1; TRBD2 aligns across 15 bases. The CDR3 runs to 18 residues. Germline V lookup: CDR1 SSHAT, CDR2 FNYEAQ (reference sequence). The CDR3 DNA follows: TGTGCTAGCAGCTTAGGACTAGCGGGAGGGCCAATACAAAGTGAGCAGTTCTTC. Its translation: CASSLGLAGGPIQSEQFF.

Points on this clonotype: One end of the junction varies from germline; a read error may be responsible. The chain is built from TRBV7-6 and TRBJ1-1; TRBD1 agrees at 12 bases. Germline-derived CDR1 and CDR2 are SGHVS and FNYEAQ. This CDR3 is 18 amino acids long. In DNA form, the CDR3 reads TGTGCCAGCAGCTTACTCCTCGGGACAGGGGGCCCGAACACTGAGGCTTTCTTT. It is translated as CASSLLLGTGGPNTEAFF.

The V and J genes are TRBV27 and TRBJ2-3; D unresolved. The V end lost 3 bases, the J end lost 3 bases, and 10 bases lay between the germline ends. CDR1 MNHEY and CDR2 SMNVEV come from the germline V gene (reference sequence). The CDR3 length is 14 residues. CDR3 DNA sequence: TGTGCCAGCAGTTTGGCCTATAGGACAGATACGCAGTATTTT. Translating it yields CASSLAYRTDTQYF.